This is a list of T cell receptor beta chains from one sample in a study of Graves' ophthalmopathy and Graves' hyperthyroidism. TCRdb independently ran MiXCR on the multiplex PCR reads; one entry per CDR3 protein. The sample includes over a million distinct CDR3 sequences, less than 45% of them seen just once. The sample was peripheral blood or thyroid tissue (not recorded which). The receptor source for this set is an adult man with Graves' hyperthyroidism. The CDR3 runs from the conserved cysteine through the conserved F or W. The order of the fields is D gene, clone size, J gene, V gene, CDR3 protein, CDR3 DNA. A D gene is named only where the DNA matches it firmly. The size entry is marked missing in some rows and otherwise reads once, few, many or a size class.

>.|once|TRBJ1-1|TRBV7-9
CASSRATGLNTEAFF
TGCGCCAGCAGCCGAGCTACAGGGTTGAACACTGAAGCTTTCTTT
>.|few|TRBJ1-1|TRBV6-5
CASSFMKLNTEAFF
TGTGCCAGCAGTTTCATGAAATTGAACACTGAAGCTTTCTTT
>.|.|TRBJ1-1|TRBV24-1
CATSDPGQSEAFF
TGTGCCACCAGTGACCCAGGACAGTCTGAAGCTTTCTTT
>.|few|TRBJ2-7|TRBV10-3
CASTRDEDYEQYF
TGTGCCAGCACCCGGGACGAGGACTACGAGCAGTACTTC
>TRBD1|many|TRBJ2-7|TRBV5-6
CASSGDSAEQYF
TGTGCCAGCAGCGGGGACAGTGCCGAGCAGTACTTC
>.|many|TRBJ1-5|TRBV2
CASSGPGRGNQPQHF
TGTGCCAGCAGTGGGCCAGGGAGGGGCAATCAGCCCCAGCATTTT
>TRBD2|.|TRBJ2-3|TRBV10-2
CASSAGLAGVDTQYF
TGCGCCAGCAGTGCCGGACTAGCGGGAGTAGATACGCAGTATTTT
>TRBD1|many|TRBJ1-2|TRBV5-1
CASSLTWDRTYYGYTF
TGCGCCAGCAGCTTGACCTGGGACAGGACCTACTATGGCTACACCTTC
>.|many|TRBJ1-3|TRBV7-9
CASNSGGSGNTIYF
TGTGCCAGCAACTCCGGGGGGAGCGGAAACACCATATATTTT
>.|.|TRBJ2-2|TRBV5-8
CASSLGQGRKDTGELFF
TGTGCCAGCAGCTTGGGGCAGGGGAGGAAGGACACCGGGGAGCTGTTTTTT
>.|few|TRBJ2-6|TRBV10-3
CAIDAGRSGANVLTF
TGTGCCATTGACGCTGGACGCTCTGGGGCCAACGTCCTGACTTTC
>.|.|TRBJ2-7|TRBV10-3
CAIAKQGSYEQYF
TGTGCCATCGCCAAACAGGGATCCTACGAGCAGTACTTC
>TRBD1|.|TRBJ1-6|TRBV19
CASSQGGEGANSPLHF
TGTGCCAGTAGTCAAGGAGGTGAGGGGGCTAATTCACCCCTCCACTTT